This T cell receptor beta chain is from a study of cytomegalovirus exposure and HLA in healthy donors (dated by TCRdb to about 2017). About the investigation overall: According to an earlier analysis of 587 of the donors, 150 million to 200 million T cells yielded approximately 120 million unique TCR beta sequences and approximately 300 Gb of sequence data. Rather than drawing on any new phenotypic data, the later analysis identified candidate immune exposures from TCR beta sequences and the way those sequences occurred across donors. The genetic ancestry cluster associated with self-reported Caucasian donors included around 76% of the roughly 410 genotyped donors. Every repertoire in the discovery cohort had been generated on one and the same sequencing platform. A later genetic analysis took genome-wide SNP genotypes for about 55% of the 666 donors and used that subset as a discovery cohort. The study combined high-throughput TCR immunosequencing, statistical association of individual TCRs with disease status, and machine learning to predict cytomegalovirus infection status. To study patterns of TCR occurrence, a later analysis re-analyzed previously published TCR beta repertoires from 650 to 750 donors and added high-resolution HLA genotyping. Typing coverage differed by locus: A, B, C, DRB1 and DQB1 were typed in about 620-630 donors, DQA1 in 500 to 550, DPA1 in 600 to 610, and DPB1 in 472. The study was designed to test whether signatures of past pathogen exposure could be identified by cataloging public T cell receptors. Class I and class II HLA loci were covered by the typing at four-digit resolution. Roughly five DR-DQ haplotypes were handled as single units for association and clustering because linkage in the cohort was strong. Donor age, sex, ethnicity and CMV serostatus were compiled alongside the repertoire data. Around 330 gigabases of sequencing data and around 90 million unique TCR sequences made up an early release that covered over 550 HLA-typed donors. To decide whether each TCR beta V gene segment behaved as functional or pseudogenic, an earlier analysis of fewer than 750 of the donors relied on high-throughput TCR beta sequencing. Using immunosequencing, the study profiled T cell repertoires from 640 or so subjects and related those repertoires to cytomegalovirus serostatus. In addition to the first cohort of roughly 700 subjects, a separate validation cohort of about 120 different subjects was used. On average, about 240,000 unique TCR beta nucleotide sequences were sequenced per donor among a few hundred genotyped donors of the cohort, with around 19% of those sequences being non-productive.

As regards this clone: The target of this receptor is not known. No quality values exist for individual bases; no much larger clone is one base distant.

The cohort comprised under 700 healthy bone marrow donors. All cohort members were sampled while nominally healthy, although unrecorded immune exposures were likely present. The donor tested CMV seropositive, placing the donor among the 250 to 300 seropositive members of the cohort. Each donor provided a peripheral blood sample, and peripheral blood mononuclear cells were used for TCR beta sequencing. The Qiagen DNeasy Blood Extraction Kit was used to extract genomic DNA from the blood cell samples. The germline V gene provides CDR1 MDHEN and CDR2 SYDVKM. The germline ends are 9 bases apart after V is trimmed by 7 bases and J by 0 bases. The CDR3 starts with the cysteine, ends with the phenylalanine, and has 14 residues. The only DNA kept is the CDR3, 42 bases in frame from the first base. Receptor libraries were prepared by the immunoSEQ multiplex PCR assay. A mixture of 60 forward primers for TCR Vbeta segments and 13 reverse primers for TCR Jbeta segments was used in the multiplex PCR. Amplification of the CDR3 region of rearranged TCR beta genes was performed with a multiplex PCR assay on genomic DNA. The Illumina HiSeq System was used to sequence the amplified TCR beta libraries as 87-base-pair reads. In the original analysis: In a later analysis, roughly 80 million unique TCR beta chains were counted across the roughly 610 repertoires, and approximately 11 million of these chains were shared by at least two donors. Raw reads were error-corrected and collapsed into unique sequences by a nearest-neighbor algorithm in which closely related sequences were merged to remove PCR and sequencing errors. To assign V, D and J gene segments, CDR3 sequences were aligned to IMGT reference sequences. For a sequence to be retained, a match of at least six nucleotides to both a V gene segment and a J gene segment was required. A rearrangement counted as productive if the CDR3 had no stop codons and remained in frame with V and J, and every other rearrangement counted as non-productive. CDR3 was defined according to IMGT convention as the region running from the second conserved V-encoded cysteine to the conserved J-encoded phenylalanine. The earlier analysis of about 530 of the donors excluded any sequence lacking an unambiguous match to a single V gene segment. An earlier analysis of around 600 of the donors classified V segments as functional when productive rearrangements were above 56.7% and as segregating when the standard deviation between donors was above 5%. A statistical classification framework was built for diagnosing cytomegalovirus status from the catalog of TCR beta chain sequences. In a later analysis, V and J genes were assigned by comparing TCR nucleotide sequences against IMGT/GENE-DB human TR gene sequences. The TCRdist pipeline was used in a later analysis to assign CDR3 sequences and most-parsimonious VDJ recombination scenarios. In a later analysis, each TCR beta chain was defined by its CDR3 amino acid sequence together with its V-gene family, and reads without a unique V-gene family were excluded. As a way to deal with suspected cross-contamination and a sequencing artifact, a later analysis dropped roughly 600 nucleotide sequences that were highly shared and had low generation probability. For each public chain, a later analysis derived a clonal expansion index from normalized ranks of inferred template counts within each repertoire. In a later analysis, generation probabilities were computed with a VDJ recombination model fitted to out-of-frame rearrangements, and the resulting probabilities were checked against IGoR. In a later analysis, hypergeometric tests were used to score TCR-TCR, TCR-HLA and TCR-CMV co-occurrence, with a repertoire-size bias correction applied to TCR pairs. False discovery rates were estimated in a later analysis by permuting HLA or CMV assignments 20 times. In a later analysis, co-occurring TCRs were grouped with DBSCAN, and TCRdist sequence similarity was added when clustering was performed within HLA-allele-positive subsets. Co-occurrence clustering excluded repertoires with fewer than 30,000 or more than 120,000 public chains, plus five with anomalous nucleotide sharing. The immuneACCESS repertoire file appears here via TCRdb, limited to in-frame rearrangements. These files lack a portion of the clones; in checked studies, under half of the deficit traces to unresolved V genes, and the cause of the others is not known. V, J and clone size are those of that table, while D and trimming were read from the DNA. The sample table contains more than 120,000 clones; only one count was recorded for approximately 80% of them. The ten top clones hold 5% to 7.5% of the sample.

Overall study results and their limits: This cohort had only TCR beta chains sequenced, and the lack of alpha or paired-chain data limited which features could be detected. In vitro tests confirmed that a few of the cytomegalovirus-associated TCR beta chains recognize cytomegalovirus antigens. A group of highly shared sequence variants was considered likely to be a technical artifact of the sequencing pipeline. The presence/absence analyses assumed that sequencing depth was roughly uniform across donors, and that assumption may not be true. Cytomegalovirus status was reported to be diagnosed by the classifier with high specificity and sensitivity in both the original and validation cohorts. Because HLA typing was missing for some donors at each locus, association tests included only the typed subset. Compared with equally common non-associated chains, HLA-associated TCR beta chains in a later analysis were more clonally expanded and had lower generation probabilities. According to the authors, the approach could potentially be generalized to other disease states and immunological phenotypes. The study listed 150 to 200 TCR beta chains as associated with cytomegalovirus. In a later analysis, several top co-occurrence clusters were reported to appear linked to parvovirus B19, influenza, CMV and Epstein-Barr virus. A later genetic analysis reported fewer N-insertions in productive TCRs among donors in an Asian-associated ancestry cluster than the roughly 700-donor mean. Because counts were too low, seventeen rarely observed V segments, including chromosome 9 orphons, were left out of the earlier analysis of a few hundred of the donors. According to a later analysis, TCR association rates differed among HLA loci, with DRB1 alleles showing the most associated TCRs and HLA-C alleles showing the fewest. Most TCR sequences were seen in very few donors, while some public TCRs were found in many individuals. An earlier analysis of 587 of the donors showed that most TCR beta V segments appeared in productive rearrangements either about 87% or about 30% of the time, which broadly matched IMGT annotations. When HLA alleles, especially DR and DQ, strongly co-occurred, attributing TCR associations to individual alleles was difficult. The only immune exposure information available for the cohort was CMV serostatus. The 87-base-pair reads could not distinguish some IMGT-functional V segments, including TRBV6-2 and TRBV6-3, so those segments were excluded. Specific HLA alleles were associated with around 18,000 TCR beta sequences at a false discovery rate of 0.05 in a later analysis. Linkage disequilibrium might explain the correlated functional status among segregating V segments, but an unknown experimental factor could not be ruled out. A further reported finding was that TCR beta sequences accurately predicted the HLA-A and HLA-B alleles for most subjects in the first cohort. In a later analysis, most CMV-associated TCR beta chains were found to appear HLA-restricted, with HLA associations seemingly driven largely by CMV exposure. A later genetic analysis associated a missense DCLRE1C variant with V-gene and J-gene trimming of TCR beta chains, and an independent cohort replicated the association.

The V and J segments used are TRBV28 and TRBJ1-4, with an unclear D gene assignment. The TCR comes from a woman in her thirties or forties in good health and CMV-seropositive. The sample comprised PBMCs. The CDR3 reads CASNELATNEKLFF. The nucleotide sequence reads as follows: TGTGCCAGCAACGAACTTGCAACTAATGAAAAACTGTTTTTT. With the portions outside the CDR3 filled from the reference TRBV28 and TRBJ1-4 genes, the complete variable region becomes DVKVTQSSRYLVKRTGEKVFLECVQDMDHENMFWYRQDPGLGLRLIYFSYDVKMKEKGDIPEGYSVSREKKERFSLILESASTNQTSMYLCASNELATNEKLFFGSGTQLSVL.